Listed below are T cell receptor beta chains from one sample, sequenced in a study of blood T cell repertoires in COVID-19. The data were produced by immunoSEQ multiplex PCR, yet TCRdb's version contains in-frame clones alone and is incomplete. The data contain 200,000 to 250,000 clones, 86% of them seen just once; the ten biggest clones take up more than 3.5%. Sequencing was done on a sample of PBMCs or T cells enriched from blood (not recorded which). These receptors were taken from a woman in her 40s with acute COVID-19. The CDR3 runs from the conserved cysteine through the conserved F or W. The D gene is left open where the match is weak. The listing skips clone size in some rows; elsewhere it reads once, few, many or a size class.

j_call v_call clone_size d_call cdr3_nt cdr3_aa
TRBJ1-2 TRBV2 NA NA TGTGCCAGCAGTGAGCAAGGAGCTAACTATGGCTACACCTTC CASSEQGANYGYTF
TRBJ1-1 TRBV5-1 once TRBD1 TGCGCCACTTCCGGGACAGGGAACACTGAAGCTTTCTTT CATSGTGNTEAFF
TRBJ1-1 TRBV30 NA NA TGTGCCTGGAGTGAAACAGGGTATATGGGTGAAGCTTTCTTT CAWSETGYMGEAFF
TRBJ1-1 TRBV4-3 NA TRBD1 TGCGCCAGCAGCCAAGATCTTTATGGGACAGGGGGAACTGGCACTGAAGCTTTCTTT CASSQDLYGTGGTGTEAFF
TRBJ1-4 TRBV5-6 NA NA TGTGCCAGCAGCTCCGCCGGGGGGGCTAATGAAAAACTGTTTTTT CASSSAGGANEKLFF
TRBJ1-4 TRBV5-5 few NA TGTGCCAGCAGTTCGCGGGGGGCGGAAGGAAAACTGTTTTTT CASSSRGAEGKLFF
TRBJ1-5 TRBV3-1/TRBV3-2 once NA TGTGCCAGCAGCCCCGAGGGTTGGCAGCCCCAGCATTTT CASSPEGWQPQHF
TRBJ2-7 TRBV18 NA NA TGTGCCAGCTCACGCAAACAGGGCTACGAGCAGTACTTC CASSRKQGYEQYF
TRBJ1-4 TRBV7-9 NA TRBD1 TGTGCCACCCACAGAACCGACAGGGCGTACGAAAAACTGTTTTTT CATHRTDRAYEKLFF
TRBJ2-4 TRBV4-1 NA NA TGCGCCAGCAGCGACAGGACAGAAAACATTCAGTACTTC CASSDRTENIQYF
TRBJ2-3 TRBV19 NA TRBD1 TGTGCCAGTAGTATACGAGGAACAGGGGGTGAAGCAGATACGCAGTATTTT CASSIRGTGGEADTQYF
TRBJ1-1 TRBV29-1 NA NA TGCAGCGCCGTCCCCGCGGGCACTGAAGCTTTCTTT CSAVPAGTEAFF
TRBJ1-5 TRBV5-5 few TRBD1 TGTGCCAGCAGCTTGGGACAGGGTAGCAATCAGCCCCAGCATTTT CASSLGQGSNQPQHF
TRBJ2-5 TRBV5-1 NA NA TGCGCCAGCGCCTCCCCCCCGGGGCAAGAGACCCAGTACTTC CASASPPGQETQYF
TRBJ1-4 TRBV2 NA TRBD1 TGTGCCAGCACCGGGACAGGGAGCAGTGAAAAACTGTTTTTT CASTGTGSSEKLFF
TRBJ1-6 TRBV2 few NA TGTGCCAGCAGTGTTCCGGACACACGAAATAATTCACCCCTCCACTTT CASSVPDTRNNSPLHF
TRBJ1-2 TRBV30 NA NA TGTGCCTGGAGTCATGAGGGCTATGGCTACACCTTC CAWSHEGYGYTF
TRBJ1-2 TRBV18 NA TRBD1 TGTGCCAGCTCACCAGGGACAGTCTATGGCTACACCTTC CASSPGTVYGYTF
TRBJ2-2 TRBV27 NA NA TGTGCCAGCAGTTTAATCCGGACCGGGGAGCTGTTTTTT CASSLIRTGELFF
TRBJ1-1 TRBV7-3 NA NA TGTGCCAGCAGCTTAACTGGGGCAGTTGGAGCTTTCTTT CASSLTGAVGAFF